The clone carrying this T cell receptor (beta chain) showed up just a few times. What it recognizes is unknown. This specimen belongs to a study of T cells after yellow fever vaccination. Study information: Preparing low-cell-number fractions relied on SMART-Seq v4 Ultra Low Input. The study's findings and limits: Contaminants from the bulk population, in the form of abundant clonotypes, could be found in FACS-sorted repertoires. Post-booster repertoires contained most primary-vaccination clones again (approximately 97% CD4, around 89% CD8).

It was through 5'RACE template switching that TCR cDNA was made, with a universal primer site and UMIs added. TCRdb analysed the 5' RACE reads with MiXCR anew, one entry per CDR3 protein. Counted here are hundreds of thousands of distinct CDR3 sequences, around 17% occurring once; the ten biggest clones make up approximately 15%. The origin of this receptor is a man younger than 35 who received the YFV17D yellow fever vaccine. Sequencing used PBMCs, obtained 5 days after the first yellow fever vaccination.

The CDR3 DNA is TGCGCCAGCAGTTTTGGAGCGGGGGGGCTGACAGATACGCAGTATTTT. Protein sequence: CASSFGAGGLTDTQYF. J is TRBJ2-3 and V is TRBV5-1, with 10 bases identical to TRBD2. The V and J ends lost 5 bases and 3 bases, in that order; junction bases with no gene match: 9. CDR3 length: 16 residues. In germline, CDR1 is SGHRS, CDR2 YFSETQ.